These 27 T cell receptor beta chains share one sample of origin, sequenced in a study of OX40 agonist ivuxolimab in advanced cancers. Library method: the immunoSEQ multiplex PCR assay. What TCRdb holds here is the immuneACCESS table cut down to in-frame rearrangements. Part of the clones is not present; checked against another copy, under half of the missing clones reflect an unresolved V gene, and the others are unexplained. Counted in this sample were 57,000 or so clones; more than 85% of them appeared once. Almost 4% of the sample is held by the ten biggest clonotypes. The material was CD4+ or CD8+ T cells sorted from blood, obtained in a trial of the OX40 agonist ivuxolimab. These receptors were taken from an adult with an advanced solid tumor such as melanoma, head and neck, liver or kidney cancer.

The gene calls are TRBV7-2 and TRBJ2-2; D not resolved. V was clipped by 1 base and J by 4 bases, with 13 bases between them. Per the germline V gene, CDR1 is SGHTA and CDR2 is FQGNSA. The CDR3 spans 16 residues. The CDR3 nucleotides are TGTGCCAGCAGCTTAGAGCGTCCCCGATCCACCGGGGAGCTGTTTTTT. Translation: CASSLERPRSTGELFF.

CDR3 in DNA: TGTGCCAGCATGGGACAGATGAACACTGAAGCTTTCTTT. This translates into CASMGQMNTEAFF. The rearrangement uses TRBV2 and TRBJ1-1; 7 nucleotides agree with TRBD1. J was trimmed by 0 bases and V by 7 bases; bases with no gene match: 2. CDR3 length: 13 residues. Germline-derived CDR1 and CDR2 are SNHLY and FYNNEI.

The V and J genes are TRBV11-2 and TRBJ1-6; no firm D call. The CDR3 sequence is 14 residues long. CDR1 is SGHAT, CDR2 FQNNGV, per germline. V lost 7 bases and J 7 bases, leaving 14 bases between the germline ends. The CDR3, as DNA: TGTGCCAGCACCGTCGGAGGTGGGAATTCACCCCTCCACTTT. Translated: CASTVGGGNSPLHF.

The chain links TRBV9 to TRBJ1-6; TRBD1 matches at 7 bases. The junction had 8 bases not matched to a gene; V was cut back by 1 base and J by 7 bases. CDR1 is SGDLS, CDR2 YYNGEE, per germline. CDR3 length: 16 residues. The CDR3 bases are TGTGCCAGCAGCGTAACCTCTGGGACAGAGAATTCACCCCTCCACTTT. This encodes CASSVTSGTENSPLHF. The whole variable domain, remainder taken from reference TRBV9 and TRBJ1-6, is DSGVTQTPKHLITATGQRVTLRCSPRSGDLSVYWYQQSLDQGLQFLIQYYNGEERAKGNILERFSAQQFPDLHSELNLSSLELGDSALYFCASSVTSGTENSPLHFGNGTRLTVT.

The chain has TRBV12-5 and TRBJ2-7; D may be TRBD2 (7 bases). The CDR3 has 17 amino acids. V was trimmed by 2 bases and J by 1 base, leaving 18 bases between them. The germline V gene encodes CDR1 LGHNT and CDR2 FRNRAP. The DNA for the CDR3 is TGTGCTAGTGGTTTGACCACTACAGGGAGGGGATCCTACGAGCAGTACTTC. Its translation is CASGLTTTGRGSYEQYF.

The chain couples TRBV10-3 to TRBJ1-4, with D possibly matching TRBD1 (5 bases). This CDR3 spans 13 amino acids. Trimming cost V 2 bases and J 8 bases, with 9 bases left between them. CDR1 ENHRY and CDR2 SYGVKD come from the germline V gene. CDR3 loop: CAISEVGGEKLFF. CDR3 coding DNA: TGTGCCATCAGTGAGGTCGGGGGAGAAAAACTGTTTTTT.

The chain couples TRBV19 to TRBJ2-5, with 9 bases identical to TRBD1. V shed 3 bases and J 6 bases; nucleotides not matched to a gene: 8. The CDR3 is 15 residues long. Germline CDR1 is LNHDA and CDR2 is SQIVND (reference sequence). The CDR3 loop is CASSIEFNRGQTQYF. CDR3 bases: TGTGCCAGTAGTATCGAATTTAACAGGGGGCAGACCCAGTACTTC.

This clone came up a few times. The chain couples TRBV20-1 to TRBJ1-2; D unclear. The germline gives CDR1 DFQATT, CDR2 SNEGSKA (reference sequence). The CDR3 loop spans 10 amino acids. V was clipped by 2 bases and J by 6 bases, with 4 bases between them. The CDR3 is CSARRDGYTF. CDR3 in DNA: TGCAGTGCTAGAAGGGATGGCTACACCTTC.

This rearrangement joins TRBV30 to TRBJ2-5; D not resolved. The DNA end lines up better with TRBJ2-7; the J call may be wrong. Germline-derived CDR1 and CDR2 are GTSNPN and SVGIG (reference sequence). This CDR3 is built from 12 residues. In nucleotides, the CDR3 is TGTGCCTGGAGTGTACTGCACTACGAGCAGTACTTC. Its translation: CAWSVLHYEQYF.

V and J are TRBV9 and TRBJ2-6, with D unresolved. From germline, CDR1 is SGDLS and CDR2 YYNGEE. Trimming cost V 0 bases and J 4 bases, with 11 bases left between them. This CDR3 spans 16 amino acids. CDR3 amino acids: CASSVVWGIGANVLTF. CDR3 nucleotide sequence: TGTGCCAGCAGCGTAGTGTGGGGAATAGGGGCCAACGTCCTGACTTTC.

This chain connects TRBV19 to TRBJ1-1; 8 positions match TRBD1. The CDR3 loop spans 12 amino acids. V lost 2 bases to trimming and J lost 10 bases; unmatched junction nucleotides: 3. The germline V gene has CDR1 LNHDA and CDR2 SQIVND (reference sequence). The chain's CDR3 is CASSIRTGRAFF. DNA for the CDR3: TGTGCCAGTAGTATAAGGACAGGGCGAGCTTTCTTT.

The gene calls are TRBV6-6 and TRBJ1-2, with a weak D call TRBD1 (5 bases). Between the trimmed V and J ends, which lost 6 bases and 8 bases, there was a span of 22 bases. The CDR3 has 15 residues. Germline V gene lookup returns CDR1 MNHNY and CDR2 SVGAGI (reference sequence). The CDR3 DNA sequence: TGTGCCAGCAGACCTCAGGCTACAGGTACCTACGGCTACACCTTC. Its translation: CASRPQATGTYGYTF.

This chain uses TRBV6-6 with TRBJ1-5, with 9 positions matching TRBD1. Germline assignment: CDR1 MNHNY and CDR2 SVGAGI (reference sequence). The ends lost 7 bases at V and 3 bases at J; junction bases unmatched: 4. The CDR3 extends over 14 amino acids. The CDR3 spells CASTWTGVNQPQHF. As DNA, the CDR3 is TGTGCCAGCACCTGGACAGGGGTCAATCAGCCCCAGCATTTT.

The V call is TRBV28, the J call TRBJ2-5; D possibly corresponds to TRBD2 (8 bases). The CDR3 totals 15 residues. V lost 7 bases and J lost 1, with 16 bases in between. Germline lookup yields CDR1 MDHEN and CDR2 SYDVKM. Written as DNA, the CDR3 is TGTGCCAGCACCCGGGGGGGACAGTTCCAAGAGACCCAGTACTTC. Translated, it gives CASTRGGQFQETQYF. Full variable domain (missing parts from reference TRBV28 and TRBJ2-5): DVKVTQSSRYLVKRTGEKVFLECVQDMDHENMFWYRQDPGLGLRLIYFSYDVKMKEKGDIPEGYSVSREKKERFSLILESASTNQTSMYLCASTRGGQFQETQYFGPGTRLLVL.

The chain links TRBV30 to TRBJ1-2, with 9 positions matching TRBD1. J gave up 7 bases and V 5 bases, and 8 bases lay outside the gene matches. Germline-derived CDR1 and CDR2 are GTSNPN and SVGIG (reference sequence). This CDR3 spans 13 amino acids. The CDR3 DNA sequence: TGTGCCTGGCACCTATGGACAGGGGCTGGCTACACCTTC. Protein product: CAWHLWTGAGYTF.

This chain links TRBV10-2 with TRBJ2-3, with D possibly TRBD2 on 5 matching bases. This CDR3 has 14 residues. Germline CDR1 WSHSY, CDR2 SAAADI. V lost 2 bases and J 2 bases, leaving 8 bases between the germline ends. This chain's CDR3 is CASSEGEITDTQYF. In DNA, the CDR3 is TGCGCCAGCAGTGAGGGGGAGATCACAGATACGCAGTATTTT.

As for this clone: Other DNA sequences in the same sample also yield this CDR3. The chain combines TRBV7-3 with TRBJ1-2, with D hard to call. The ends were cut back, 1 base at V and 0 bases at J, with 3 bases in the middle. Germline CDR1 SGHTA, CDR2 FQGTGA. The length of the CDR3 is 13 residues. This chain's CDR3 is CASSLNSNYGYTF. CDR3 DNA: TGTGCCAGCAGCTTAAATTCTAACTATGGCTACACCTTC.

This clone was seen a single time. The genes are TRBV27 and TRBJ2-5; D is ambiguous. The V gene's germline CDR1 is MNHEY and CDR2 SMNVEV (reference sequence). The CDR3 sequence is 16 residues long. The germline V and J ends were trimmed by 4 bases and 2 bases, with 17 bases remaining between them. The CDR3 protein is CASSSGRLRIQETQYF. The DNA of the CDR3 is TGTGCCAGCAGTTCCGGACGCCTGAGAATACAAGAGACCCAGTACTTC.

The CDR3 DNA sequence: TGTGCCTGGAGTGTCGGTATCCCCACACGGACAGGGGAAGGTTTTGGCAATCAGCCCCAGCATTTT. Its translation: CAWSVGIPTRTGEGFGNQPQHF. The J gene is TRBJ1-5, the V gene TRBV30; TRBD1 agrees at 9 bases. The CDR3 runs 22 residues. Germline V gene lookup returns CDR1 GTSNPN and CDR2 SVGIG (reference sequence). Trimming cost V 0 bases and J 2 bases; bases outside gene matches: 23.

V gene TRBV6-4 combines with J gene TRBJ2-2; D gene uncertain. V shed 5 bases and J shed 6 bases, with 10 bases lying between them. CDR3 length: 13 amino acids. Germline lookup yields CDR1 MRHNA and CDR2 SNTAGT. The CDR3 sequence is CASSRISAGELFF. The CDR3 bases are TGTGCCAGCAGTCGCATTTCGGCCGGGGAGCTGTTTTTT.

The rearrangement links TRBV7-8 to TRBJ1-1; D is perhaps TRBD1 (5 bases). Trimming removed 5 bases at V and 3 bases at J, with 7 bases between. This CDR3 has 12 amino acids. Germline CDR1 and CDR2: SGHVS and FQNEAQ. CDR3 DNA sequence: TGTGCCAGCAGCCCCAGGGACACTGAAGCTTTCTTT. Translated, it gives CASSPRDTEAFF.

This rearrangement joins TRBV9 to TRBJ1-6; TRBD1 matches 7 bases. The CDR3 length is 17 residues. Looked up from germline, CDR1 is SGDLS and CDR2 is YYNGEE. V gave up 3 bases and J gave up 0 bases; unmatched junction bases: 6. The CDR3 reads CASSASGDSSYNSPLHF. As DNA, the CDR3 is TGTGCCAGCAGCGCCTCGGGGGACAGCTCCTATAATTCACCCCTCCACTTT.

As DNA, the CDR3 is TGTGCCAGCAGAGCCCCCGGGACAGGCACCGGGGAGCTGTTTTTT. It encodes CASRAPGTGTGELFF. The V gene is TRBV7-3, the J gene TRBJ2-2; TRBD1 agrees at 8 bases. The CDR3 loop spans 15 amino acids. Germline V gene data show CDR1 as SGHTA and CDR2 as FQGTGA. V shed 6 bases, J shed 4 bases, and the junction held 7 bases outside the gene matches. Full variable domain (remainder filled in from reference TRBV7-3 and TRBJ2-2): GAGVSQTPSNKVTEKGKYVELRCDPISGHTALYWYRQSLGQGPEFLIYFQGTGAADDSGLPNDRFFAVRPEGSVSTLKIQRTERGDSAVYLCASRAPGTGTGELFFGEGSRLTVL.

This sequence joins TRBV5-1 and TRBJ1-5; D gene unclear. The CDR3 covers 14 residues. Germline CDR1 and CDR2: SGHRS and YFSETQ. V was cut by 0 bases and J by 4 bases, with 8 bases left in between. The CDR3 nucleotides are TGCGCCAGCAGCTTGGGAGGACGGAATCAGCCCCAGCATTTT. Translated: CASSLGGRNQPQHF.

This clone was seen a single time. The CDR3 coding sequence is TGTGCCAGCAGTGAAGAAAGCTATGGCTACACCTTC. It codes for CASSEESYGYTF. This chain uses TRBV6-1 with TRBJ1-2; no clear D gene. Per the germline V gene, CDR1 is MNHNS and CDR2 is SASEGT. The V end was cut by 1 base, the J end by 4 bases, with 4 bases between. The CDR3 consists of 12 residues.

This chain links TRBV7-8 with TRBJ2-7; the D is unclear. CDR1 and CDR2 (germline): SGHVS, FQNEAQ. Deletions cut 2 bases from V and 5 bases from J, with 7 bases between. The CDR3 extends over 12 amino acids. The CDR3 DNA reads TGTGCCAGCAGCTTACGGTCGAACGAGCAGTACTTC. Its protein is CASSLRSNEQYF.

J is TRBJ2-4 and V is TRBV11-1; 8 bases align to TRBD1. This CDR3 is built from 14 residues. Germline values: CDR1 SGHAT, CDR2 FQDESV (reference sequence). Trimming took 5 bases from V and 6 from J; bases not matched to a gene: 6. The CDR3 bases are TGTGCCAGCAGCCCGAGGACAGGGATAAACATTCAGTACTTC. The encoded protein is CASSPRTGINIQYF.